This T cell receptor (beta chain) emerged from a study of T cell repertoires in cytomegalovirus infection. Study as a whole: Carrying CMV and the relevant HLA type showed in public TCR beta signatures.

In TCRdb, the reads were re-called with MiXCR into one record per CDR3 protein. The profile covers more than 250,000 distinct CDR3 sequences, with 25% appearing a single time and 13% taken by the ten largest. This clonotype was seen repeatedly, ten times or more. Its target is not known. The CDR3 consists of 15 residues. Between the trimmed V and J ends, which lost 6 bases and 2 bases, there was a span of 16 bases. The V gene's germline CDR1 is MDHEN and CDR2 SYDVKM. The chain carries TRBV28 and TRBJ2-5; D may be TRBD1 or TRBD2 (5 bases each). The sequences come from cultured PBMCs, collected from culture after CMV antigen stimulation. The receptor's source is a human donor in good health (CMV status not recorded). Some clones in this sample may be carry-over from other donors' samples. The DNA for the CDR3 is TGTGCCAGCAGCCAACCCGGGACGCCACAAGAGACCCAGTACTTC. Translating gives CASSQPGTPQETQYF.